The 2 T cell receptor beta chains below come from one sample, sequenced in a study of type 1 regulatory T cells listed by TCRdb under 2021. No cognate antigen is known for these TCRs. Paper-wide results and their limitations: Tr1 cells showed a more restricted TCR repertoire than non-Tr1 cells, which the study interpreted as alloantigen-induced clonal expansion.

Reads for this sample came from an Illumina MiSeq. TCRdb reprocessed the public reads (quality trimming at Q25 with fastp, clone calling with MiXCR) and kept in-frame beta chains. Rows with a matching CDR3 protein are joined into one entry that keeps the most common DNA and genes. Here the sample has approximately 77,000 distinct CDR3 sequences; less than 25% occur a single time. 8% to 9% of the sample is taken by the ten largest. The sample consisted of cultured type 1 regulatory T (Tr1) cells, either the whole culture or a sorted fraction (not recorded which). The label giving this sample's cell subset or site can be read as: type 1 regulatory T cells sorted from the T-allo10 product. The receptors derive from a human donor in good health.

This clonotype was seen only a few times. CDR3 loop: CASSLQRPLGPETQYF. CDR3 coding DNA: TGTGCCAGCAGCTTACAGCGGCCTTTGGGTCCAGAGACCCAGTACTTC. The chain has TRBV7-9 and TRBJ2-5, with a weak D call TRBD2 (5 bases). CDR1 SEHNR and CDR2 FQNEAQ come from the germline V gene (reference sequence). CDR3 length equals 16 residues. V lost 2 bases to trimming and J lost 4 bases, with 17 bases between them.

The rearrangement uses TRBV29-1 and TRBJ2-7, with D tentatively TRBD2 (5 bases). V was pared by 6 bases and J by 6 bases, with 12 bases between. The germline V gene encodes CDR1 SQVTM and CDR2 ANQGSEA. The CDR3 length is 11 residues. The CDR3 is CSVGLLSEQYF. DNA for the CDR3: TGCAGCGTCGGACTTCTCTCCGAGCAGTACTTC.